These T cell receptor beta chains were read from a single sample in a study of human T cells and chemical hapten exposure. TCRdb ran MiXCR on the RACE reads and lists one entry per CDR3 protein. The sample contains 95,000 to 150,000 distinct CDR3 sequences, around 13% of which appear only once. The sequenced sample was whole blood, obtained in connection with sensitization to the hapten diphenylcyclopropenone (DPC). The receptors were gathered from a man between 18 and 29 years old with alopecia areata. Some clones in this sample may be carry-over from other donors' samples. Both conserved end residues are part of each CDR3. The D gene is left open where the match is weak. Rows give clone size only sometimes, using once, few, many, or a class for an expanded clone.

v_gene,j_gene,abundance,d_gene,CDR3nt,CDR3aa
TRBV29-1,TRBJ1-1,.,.,TGCAGCGTTGCGGTGGGCGGGGGCACTGAAGCTTTCTTT,CSVAVGGGTEAFF
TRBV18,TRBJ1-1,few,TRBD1,TGTGCCAGCTCACCGCTTGGACAGGGCTTCACTGAAGCTTTCTTT,CASSPLGQGFTEAFF
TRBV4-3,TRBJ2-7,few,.,TGCGCCAGCAGCCCGCACATACGAACCGAGCAGTACTTC,CASSPHIRTEQYF
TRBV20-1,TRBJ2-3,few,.,TGCAGTGCTAGGGACCAACTCAACACAGATACGCAGTATTTT,CSARDQLNTDTQYF
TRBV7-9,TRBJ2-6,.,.,TGTGCCAGCAGCTCTACAGCGGTCCCGTCTGGGGCCAACGTCCTGACTTTC,CASSSTAVPSGANVLTF
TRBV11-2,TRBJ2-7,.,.,TGTGCCAGCAGCTTAGACGCGGTAGCCTACGAGCAGTACTTC,CASSLDAVAYEQYF
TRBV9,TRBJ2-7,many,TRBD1,TGTGCCAGCAGCGTAACAGGGGCCGCTTTCGGGGAGCAGTACTTC,CASSVTGAAFGEQYF
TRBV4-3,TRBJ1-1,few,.,TGCGCCAGCAGCCAAGGAGGGCTTGAAGCTTTCTTT,CASSQGGLEAFF
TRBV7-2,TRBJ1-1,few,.,TGTGCCAGCAGCTTATCGGCGGTTGGGACTGAAGCTTTCTTT,CASSLSAVGTEAFF
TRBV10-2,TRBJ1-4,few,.,TGCGCCAGCAGACTGGGTCCCGCAACTAATGAAAAACTGTTTTTT,CASRLGPATNEKLFF
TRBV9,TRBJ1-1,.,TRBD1,TGTGCCAGCAGCGCAAGTCGGGACAGCCCCACGGGGGACACTGAAGCTTTCTTT,CASSASRDSPTGDTEAFF
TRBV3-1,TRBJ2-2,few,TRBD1,TGTGCCAGTACGGGACAGGCAATTCCCGGGGAGCTGTTTTTT,CASTGQAIPGELFF
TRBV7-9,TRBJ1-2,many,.,TGTGCCAGCAGCTTGATAACCGTCAGGAATTATGGCTACACCTTC,CASSLITVRNYGYTF
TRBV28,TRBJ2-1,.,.,TGTGCCAGCAGGGACTACCACAATGAGCAGTTCTTC,CASRDYHNEQFF
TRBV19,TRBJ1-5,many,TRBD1,TGTGCCAGTAGTGATCAGGGGGCTTATCAGCCCCAGCATTTT,CASSDQGAYQPQHF
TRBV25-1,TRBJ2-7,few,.,TGTGCCAGCAGTGAATTCGGCAGAACCTACGAGCAGTACTTC,CASSEFGRTYEQYF
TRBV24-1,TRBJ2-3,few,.,TGTGCCACCAGTGATTTGGGCAGCACAGATACGCAGTATTTT,CATSDLGSTDTQYF